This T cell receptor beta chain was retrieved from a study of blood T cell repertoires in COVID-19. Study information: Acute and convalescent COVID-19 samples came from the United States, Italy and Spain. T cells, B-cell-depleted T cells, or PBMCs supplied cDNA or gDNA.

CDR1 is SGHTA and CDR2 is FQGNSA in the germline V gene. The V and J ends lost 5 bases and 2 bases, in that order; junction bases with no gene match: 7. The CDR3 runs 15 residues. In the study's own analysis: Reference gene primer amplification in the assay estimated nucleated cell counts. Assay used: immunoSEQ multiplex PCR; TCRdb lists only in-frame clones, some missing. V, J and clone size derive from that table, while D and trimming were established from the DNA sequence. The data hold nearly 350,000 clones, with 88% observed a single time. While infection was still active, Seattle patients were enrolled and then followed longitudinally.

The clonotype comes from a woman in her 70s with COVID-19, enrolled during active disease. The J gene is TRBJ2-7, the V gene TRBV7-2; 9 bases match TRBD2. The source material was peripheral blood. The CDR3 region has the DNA TGTGCCAGCAGCCGCCGGAGCGGGGGGCCCTACGAGCAGTACTTC. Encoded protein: CASSRRSGGPYEQYF.